This is a list of T cell receptor beta chains from one sample in a study of blood T cell repertoires in COVID-19. Assay: immunoSEQ multiplex PCR; the TCRdb copy retains only in-frame clones and omits some. The table records around 170,000 clones, approximately 90% of them present only once. The sequenced sample was peripheral blood. All receptors come from a man aged 60-69 years with acute or convalescent COVID-19. CDR3s include the opening cysteine and the closing phenylalanine or tryptophan. D genes are given only for firm matches. Some rows have no size entry. The others give once, few or many, or a class for an expanded clone.

clone_size,d_call,j_call,v_call,cdr3_nt,cdr3_aa
few,TRBD1,TRBJ1-2,TRBV27,TGTGCCAGCGGCGATTTAGGGCAGGGGGCGCGCGGCTACACCTTC,CASGDLGQGARGYTF
.,.,TRBJ2-2,TRBV6-6,TGTGCCAGCAGCCTTTTTTCCGGGGAGCTGTTTTTT,CASSLFSGELFF
.,TRBD1,TRBJ2-3,TRBV4-3,TGCGCCAGCAGCCAGACTACCGGGACAGGCCAAGATACGCAGTATTTT,CASSQTTGTGQDTQYF
.,TRBD1,TRBJ1-6,TRBV14,TGTGCCAGCAGCATACGGACAGGGGTAGGGAATTCACCCCTCCACTTT,CASSIRTGVGNSPLHF
.,TRBD2,TRBJ2-1,TRBV4-1,TGCGCCAGCAGCTTCGGGACTAGCGGCAATGAGCAGTTCTTC,CASSFGTSGNEQFF
few,TRBD1,TRBJ1-2,TRBV2,TGTGCCAGCAGCAGGTGGGACAGTACCAGCGGTGGCTACACCTTC,CASSRWDSTSGGYTF
once,.,TRBJ1-3,TRBV11-2,TGTGCCAGCAGCGCCCAGGGGATCTCTGGAAACACCATATATTTT,CASSAQGISGNTIYF
once,.,TRBJ1-1,TRBV6-5,TGTGCCAGCAGTAAGACAGGTCCATACACTGAAGCTTTCTTT,CASSKTGPYTEAFF
.,.,TRBJ1-1,TRBV6-6,TGTGCCAGCAGAGCGGTAGAGACTGAAGCTTTCTTT,CASRAVETEAFF
once,.,TRBJ2-1,TRBV2,TGTGCCAGCAGTGAAGCAGGACTCCTAAACAATGAGCAGTTCTTC,CASSEAGLLNNEQFF
.,.,TRBJ2-2,TRBV7-9,TGTGCCAGCAGCTTACGTCTAGGAGGGACCGGGGAGCTGTTTTTT,CASSLRLGGTGELFF
few,.,TRBJ2-1,TRBV24-1,TGTGCCACCAGTGACCAGGGGCAGGGTGAGCAGTTCTTC,CATSDQGQGEQFF
.,.,TRBJ2-2,TRBV19,TGTGCCAGTAATTTGGGAGTCGGGGAGCTGTTTTTT,CASNLGVGELFF
.,TRBD2,TRBJ2-3,TRBV6-4,TGTGCCAGCAGCATGAGAGCGGGGGGCGCTAGCACAGATACGCAGTATTTT,CASSMRAGGASTDTQYF
.,TRBD2,TRBJ2-1,TRBV5-1,TGCGCCAGCAGCCAAGCGGGAGGGGGTCGGAATGAGCAGTTCTTC,CASSQAGGGRNEQFF
once,TRBD1,TRBJ1-5,TRBV13,TGTGCCAGCAGCCTAGGGACAGGAAAAGGGCCCCAGCATTTT,CASSLGTGKGPQHF
.,TRBD1,TRBJ2-3,TRBV18,TGTGCCAGCTCCCCGGGACAGGGGCTGACAGATACGCAGTATTTT,CASSPGQGLTDTQYF
.,.,TRBJ1-2,TRBV9,TGTGCCAGCAGCGTAGGGACAGTAGCTAACTATGGCTACACCTTC,CASSVGTVANYGYTF
.,.,TRBJ1-6,TRBV19,TGTGCCAGTAGTTTTGGAGAGGCAGCTAATTCACCCCTCCACTTT,CASSFGEAANSPLHF
.,TRBD1,TRBJ2-3,TRBV19,TGTGCCAGTAGTGTACCGGGACAGGGCCCAGATACGCAGTATTTT,CASSVPGQGPDTQYF
.,TRBD1,TRBJ2-2,TRBV4-2,TGTGCCAGCAGCCAAGATTCCGAGACAGGGACCACCGGGGAGCTGTTTTTT,CASSQDSETGTTGELFF
.,.,TRBJ1-3,TRBV6-6,TGTGCCAGCATCCCCGACACCAGCTCTGGAAACACCATATATTTT,CASIPDTSSGNTIYF
.,TRBD1,TRBJ2-1,TRBV19,TGTGCCAGTAGTATCACAGGGGGAAATGAGCAGTTCTTC,CASSITGGNEQFF
.,.,TRBJ2-1,TRBV24-1,TGTGCCACCAGTGTCCGAATAGACAATGAGCAGTTCTTC,CATSVRIDNEQFF
.,TRBD1,TRBJ2-7,TRBV6-5,TGTGCCAGCAGTTACCAGAGGACAGGGGGTCCCTACGAGCAGTACTTC,CASSYQRTGGPYEQYF
.,.,TRBJ1-5,TRBV21-1,TGTGCCAGCACCACTGACAGGCCCAATCAGCCCCAGCATTTT,CASTTDRPNQPQHF
.,TRBD1,TRBJ1-4,TRBV29-1,TGCAGCGTCTCCGGGGACAGAAATGAAAAACTGTTTTTT,CSVSGDRNEKLFF
.,.,TRBJ2-7,TRBV4-1,TGCGCCAGCAGCCAGCAGGACAGCCACGAGCAGTACTTC,CASSQQDSHEQYF
.,TRBD2,TRBJ2-3,TRBV3-1/TRBV3-2,TGTGCCAGCAGCCTCTACGTGGGTAGCGGGAGTGCAGATACGCAGTATTTT,CASSLYVGSGSADTQYF